One sample yielded the 17 T cell receptor beta chains listed below, sequenced in a study of blood T cell repertoires in COVID-19. Some clones are missing from TCRdb's copy, which holds only in-frame ones; the method was immunoSEQ multiplex PCR. The sample has approximately 150,000 clones, 80% to 90% seen once. The sequenced material came from peripheral blood. Every receptor here comes from a woman aged 50 to 60 with COVID-19, enrolled during active disease.

About this clone itself: The sample contains more than one DNA sequence encoding this CDR3. This chain uses TRBV7-2 with TRBJ1-5; D is undetermined. The CDR3 covers 13 residues. Between the trimmed V and J ends, which lost 0 bases and 7 bases, there was a span of 7 bases. Germline CDR1 reads SGHTA; CDR2 reads FQGNSA. The CDR3 sequence is CASSLAEGQPQHF. In DNA form, the CDR3 reads TGTGCCAGCAGCTTAGCGGAGGGCCAGCCCCAGCATTTT.

The V gene is TRBV11-3, the J gene TRBJ2-1, with D maybe TRBD1 (6 bases). Between the trimmed V and J ends, which lost 4 bases and 7 bases, there was a span of 11 bases. Germline V gene lookup returns CDR1 SGHNT and CDR2 YENEEA. The length of the CDR3 is 13 residues. Here the CDR3 reads CASSSRGGNEQFF. In nucleotides, the CDR3 is TGTGCCAGCAGCTCAAGAGGGGGAAATGAGCAGTTCTTC.

The J gene is TRBJ1-4, the V gene TRBV28; D might be TRBD1 (5 bases). Germline V gene lookup returns CDR1 MDHEN and CDR2 SYDVKM. This CDR3 has 12 amino acids. Trimming removed 5 bases at V and 7 bases at J, with 8 bases between. The CDR3 loop is CASSLQGEKLFF. CDR3 sequence (DNA): TGTGCCAGCAGTCTCCAGGGTGAAAAACTGTTTTTT.

The J gene is TRBJ2-7, the V gene TRBV14; D remains unclear. V gave up 0 bases and J gave up 3 bases, with 21 bases separating them. Germline CDR1 and CDR2: SGHDN and FVKESK. The CDR3 is 18 residues long. The CDR3 nucleotides read TGTGCCAGCAGCCAAGATCCCTGGGTTTTGGGCGATGACTACGAGCAGTACTTC. Protein product: CASSQDPWVLGDDYEQYF.

The chain recombines TRBV28 with TRBJ1-1; tentatively, D is TRBD1 (5 bases). Germline lookup yields CDR1 MDHEN and CDR2 SYDVKM. The CDR3 covers 12 residues. V was shortened by 5 bases and J by 6 bases, with 10 bases between the two germline ends. The CDR3 nucleotides are TGTGCCAGCAGTCCAGGGTACGCTGAAGCTTTCTTT. This gives the protein CASSPGYAEAFF.

This clone appeared a single time. This chain links TRBV10-3 with TRBJ1-2, with D possibly being TRBD1 (5 bases). Germline V gene data show CDR1 as ENHRY and CDR2 as SYGVKD. Trimming took off 7 bases at V and 6 bases at J, with 15 bases between the two ends. The CDR3 runs to 13 residues. CDR3 sequence (DNA): TGTGCCATCATGGGGGGGGAGAAGCATGGCTACACCTTC. Protein: CAIMGGEKHGYTF.

Points on this clone: The sample carries other DNA sequences with the same CDR3. V usage is TRBV2 and J usage is TRBJ1-1; the D is unclear. Trimming took 4 bases from V and 2 from J, leaving 8 bases between them. The CDR3 is 13 residues long. Germline CDR1 reads SNHLY; CDR2 reads FYNNEI. CDR3 sequence (DNA): TGTGCCAGCAGTGTAGAAGTTAACACTGAAGCTTTCTTT. The encoded protein is CASSVEVNTEAFF.

This clone was observed a few times. The V call is TRBV7-9, the J call TRBJ1-5; no reliable D call. The ends were cut back, 6 bases at V and 5 bases at J, with 17 bases in the middle. The CDR3 length is 15 residues. Germline V lookup: CDR1 SEHNR, CDR2 FQNEAQ (reference sequence). DNA of the CDR3: TGTGCCAGCAGTTCGGGATCCGACCCATATCAGCCCCAGCATTTT. Translating gives CASSSGSDPYQPQHF.

V and J are TRBV2 and TRBJ1-2; D gene uncertain. CDR3 size: 14 residues. Germline assignment: CDR1 SNHLY and CDR2 FYNNEI. Trimming cost V 6 bases and J 4 bases, with 15 bases left between them. The CDR3 spells CASRREEAPYGYTF. CDR3 coding DNA: TGTGCCAGCAGGAGGGAGGAGGCCCCCTATGGCTACACCTTC. The whole variable domain, remainder taken from reference TRBV2 and TRBJ1-2, is EPEVTQTPSHQVTQMGQEVILRCVPISNHLYFYWYRQILGQKVEFLVSFYNNEISEKSEIFDDQFSVERPDGSNFTLKIRSTKLEDSAMYFCASRREEAPYGYTFGSGTRLTVV.

The CDR3 protein is CSVRGGGNEQFF. The CDR3 DNA is TGCAGCGTTAGGGGGGGTGGCAATGAGCAGTTCTTC. The gene calls are TRBV29-1 and TRBJ2-1; TRBD2 is a possible D gene (7 bases). The V gene's germline CDR1 is SQVTM and CDR2 ANQGSEA. The V gene lost 5 bases and the J gene lost 6 bases, with 11 bases spanning the gap. The CDR3 totals 12 residues.

The genes are TRBV7-9 and TRBJ1-2, with TRBD1 matching 8 bases. Looked up from germline, CDR1 is SEHNR and CDR2 is FQNEAQ (reference sequence). Germline trimming cut 4 bases from V and 4 bases from J; bases unmatched to any gene: 8. This CDR3 is built from 15 residues. CDR3 DNA: TGTGCCAGCAGCTCCACCAGGGGGCCATTCTATGGCTACACCTTC. It encodes CASSSTRGPFYGYTF.

The chain has TRBV2 and TRBJ1-1, with 7 nucleotides matching TRBD1. After removal of 10 bases from V and 0 bases from J, the junction contained 5 bases not matched to a gene. Germline V CDR1 and CDR2: SNHLY, FYNNEI. CDR3 length: 13 residues. The CDR3 bases are TGTGCCACCGAACAGGGGATGAACACTGAAGCTTTCTTT. Translated, it gives CATEQGMNTEAFF. Full variable domain (missing parts from reference TRBV2 and TRBJ1-1): EPEVTQTPSHQVTQMGQEVILRCVPISNHLYFYWYRQILGQKVEFLVSFYNNEISEKSEIFDDQFSVERPDGSNFTLKIRSTKLEDSAMYFCATEQGMNTEAFFGQGTRLTVV.

The chain uses TRBV4-3 and TRBJ2-3; TRBD1 might be the D (5 bases). Germline assignment: CDR1 LGHNA and CDR2 YSLEER. The V end lost 2 bases, the J end lost 0 bases, and 12 bases lay between the germline ends. This CDR3 has 16 residues. CDR3 loop: CASSQSGQASTDTQYF. In DNA, the CDR3 is TGCGCCAGCAGCCAATCAGGGCAGGCTAGCACAGATACGCAGTATTTT.

This chain links TRBV19 with TRBJ2-6; 9 bases are shared with TRBD1. CDR1 is LNHDA, CDR2 SQIVND, per germline (reference sequence). The length of the CDR3 is 16 residues. The V gene end was trimmed by 3 bases and the J gene end by 2 bases; junction bases not matched to a gene: 2. CDR3 DNA: TGTGCCAGTAGTATCGGGACAGGGACTGGGGCCAACGTCCTGACTTTC. Protein product: CASSIGTGTGANVLTF.

In DNA form, the CDR3 reads TGTGCCATCAGTGACGGCGGATACGAGCAGTACTTC. It specifies CAISDGGYEQYF. The chain recombines TRBV10-3 with TRBJ2-7; no clear D. The V end was cut by 3 bases, the J end by 4 bases, with 7 bases between. The CDR3 covers 12 residues. Germline V CDR1 and CDR2: ENHRY, SYGVKD.

The V and J genes are TRBV14 and TRBJ1-5, with D unresolved. The CDR3 sequence is 13 residues long. Trimming took off 2 bases at V and 1 base at J, with 3 bases between the two ends. Germline V lookup: CDR1 SGHDN, CDR2 FVKESK. This CDR3 reads CASSQQSNQPQHF. CDR3 DNA sequence: TGTGCCAGCAGCCAACAGAGCAATCAGCCCCAGCATTTT.

About this clone itself: Other DNA sequences in the same sample also yield this CDR3. This chain connects TRBV5-1 to TRBJ2-5, with TRBD2 matching 8 bases. The CDR3 is 13 residues long. With 3 bases clipped from V and 5 bases from J, the junction kept 3 bases outside the gene matches. Germline V CDR1 and CDR2: SGHRS, YFSETQ. The CDR3 protein is CASSSGGGETQYF. CDR3 nucleotides: TGCGCCAGCAGCTCGGGAGGGGGGGAGACCCAGTACTTC.